Each of the 21 T cell receptor beta chains below was sequenced from the same sample in a study of cytomegalovirus exposure and HLA in healthy donors. 60 Vbeta and 13 Jbeta primers were used in PCR. Repertoires were generated with immunoSEQ multiplex PCR, while TCRdb's copy carries only in-frame clones and drops some. The data contain about 140,000 clones, approximately 80% of them seen just once; the ten biggest clones take up around 3.6%. The sequencing input was PBMCs. These receptors all come from a man aged 18 to 29 in good health and CMV-seronegative.

A single count supports this clone. J is TRBJ2-7 and V is TRBV7-9, with 9 bases that match TRBD1. Unmatched junction bases numbered 3, after V lost 1 base and J lost 2 bases. The CDR3 contains 15 residues. Germline V gives CDR1 SEHNR, CDR2 FQNEAQ (reference sequence). In nucleotides, the CDR3 is TGTGCCAGCAGCTTAGTACAGGGGGCAACCTACGAGCAGTACTTC. It yields the protein CASSLVQGATYEQYF.

The chain joins TRBV6-6 to TRBJ1-1; 7 bases match TRBD1. This CDR3 is 14 amino acids long. Germline assignment: CDR1 MNHNY and CDR2 SVGAGI (reference sequence). Trimming cost V 5 bases and J 3 bases; bases outside gene matches: 6. The DNA of the CDR3 is TGTGCCAGCAGTACAGGGGTTAGGGACACTGAAGCTTTCTTT. Amino acid sequence: CASSTGVRDTEAFF.

The chain couples TRBV6-1 to TRBJ1-4; maybe TRBD1 (6 bases). The V gene lost 2 bases and the J gene lost 3 bases, with 13 bases spanning the gap. The CDR3 sequence is 16 residues long. Germline lookup yields CDR1 MNHNS and CDR2 SASEGT. The CDR3 DNA sequence: TGTGCCAGCAGTGAATTCGCCAGGGGTGCTAATGAAAAACTGTTTTTT. It encodes CASSEFARGANEKLFF.

This clone turned up a few times. This sequence joins TRBV5-1 and TRBJ1-1; the D gene is possibly TRBD1 (6 bases). CDR1 SGHRS and CDR2 YFSETQ come from the germline V gene. Deletions cut 8 bases from V and 1 base from J, with 15 bases between. This CDR3 has 14 residues. CDR3 amino acids: CASTRQASNTEAFF. As DNA, the CDR3 is TGCGCCAGTACCCGACAGGCTTCGAACACTGAAGCTTTCTTT. Looking up the rest from reference TRBV5-1 and TRBJ1-1 gives the full variable domain: KAGVTQTPRYLIKTRGQQVTLSCSPISGHRSVSWYQQTPGQGLQFLFEYFSETQRNKGNFPGRFSGRQFSNSRSEMNVSTLELGDSALYLCASTRQASNTEAFFGQGTRLTVV.

The chain has TRBV5-4 and TRBJ2-3, with D possibly TRBD2 on 5 matching bases. V lost 0 bases to trimming and J lost 0 bases, with 8 bases between them. Germline CDR1 and CDR2: SGHNT and YYREEE (reference sequence). The CDR3 extends over 15 amino acids. The CDR3 protein is CASSLEGVSTDTQYF. The CDR3 DNA sequence: TGTGCCAGCAGCTTGGAGGGAGTTAGCACAGATACGCAGTATTTT.

V is TRBV10-1 and J is TRBJ2-2, with 8 bases identical to TRBD2. Unmatched junction bases numbered 13, after V lost 2 bases and J lost 5 bases. CDR1 is WNHNN and CDR2 is SYGVQD in the germline V gene (reference sequence). CDR3 size: 18 residues. The CDR3 sequence is CASSEGIVAGRGTGELFF. Written as DNA, the CDR3 is TGCGCCAGCAGTGAGGGGATAGTAGCGGGAAGGGGTACCGGGGAGCTGTTTTTT.

This chain connects TRBV14 to TRBJ2-7, with D perhaps TRBD2 (6 bases). This CDR3 is built from 11 residues. The V end was cut by 5 bases, the J end by 6 bases, with 8 bases between. CDR1 and CDR2 (germline): SGHDN, FVKESK. The DNA of the CDR3 is TGTGCCAGCAGCTTGGGGGGCGAGCAGTACTTC. Translation: CASSLGGEQYF.

The gene calls are TRBV4-1 and TRBJ1-1; 8 positions match TRBD1. The CDR3 loop spans 15 amino acids. V trimming: 2 bases; J trimming: 1 base; junction bases outside the gene matches: 3. Germline CDR1 reads MGHRA; CDR2 reads YSYEKL. CDR3 region: CASSQRTGTNTEAFF. The DNA of the CDR3 is TGCGCCAGCAGCCAAAGGACAGGGACGAACACTGAAGCTTTCTTT.

DNA of the CDR3: TGTGCCAGCAGCCTCGGCGGCGGGACAGGGGGATACGAGCAGTACTTC. Residues: CASSLGGGTGGYEQYF. The V and J genes are TRBV7-9 and TRBJ2-7, with TRBD1 identical over 11 bases. This CDR3 has 16 residues. Germline V gene sequence: CDR1 SEHNR, CDR2 FQNEAQ (reference sequence). Unmatched junction bases numbered 10, after V lost 5 bases and J lost 4 bases.

The chain recombines TRBV4-1 with TRBJ2-3; 11 bases are shared with TRBD1. Germline lookup yields CDR1 MGHRA and CDR2 YSYEKL. The CDR3 covers 16 residues. V lost 2 bases to trimming and J lost 6 bases; unmatched junction nucleotides: 7. The CDR3, as DNA: TGCGCCAGCAGCCAATTCGGGACAGGGGGACGGGATACGCAGTATTTT. The encoded protein is CASSQFGTGGRDTQYF.

J is TRBJ2-3 and V is TRBV27; perhaps TRBD2 as D (6 bases). Between the trimmed V and J ends, which lost 5 bases and 4 bases, there was a span of 19 bases. The CDR3 sequence is 16 residues long. Germline V gene lookup returns CDR1 MNHEY and CDR2 SMNVEV (reference sequence). The CDR3 here is CASSASGGDWADTQYF. The DNA for the CDR3 is TGTGCCAGCAGTGCTTCTGGCGGGGATTGGGCAGATACGCAGTATTTT.

V and J are TRBV10-3 and TRBJ1-4, with TRBD1 matching 7 bases. CDR1 is ENHRY and CDR2 is SYGVKD in the germline V gene. The CDR3 covers 14 residues. After removal of 10 bases from V and 8 bases from J, the junction contained 13 bases not matched to a gene. The CDR3 bases are TGTGCCACCCGGTCGGGGACAGCTCAGGAAAAACTGTTTTTT. Translated, it gives CATRSGTAQEKLFF.

The V and J genes are TRBV7-9 and TRBJ1-1; 7 bases are a match to TRBD1. The germline gives CDR1 SEHNR, CDR2 FQNEAQ (reference sequence). With V trimmed by 4 bases and J by 1 base, 6 bases remained unmatched. The length of the CDR3 is 15 residues. CDR3 sequence: CASSSHRGWNTEAFF. The CDR3, as DNA: TGTGCCAGCAGCTCTCACAGGGGATGGAACACTGAAGCTTTCTTT. The variable domain in full, with the rest retrieved from reference TRBV7-9 and TRBJ1-1, is DTGVSQNPRHKITKRGQNVTFRCDPISEHNRLYWYRQTLGQGPEFLTYFQNEAQLEKSRLLSDRFSAERPKGSFSTLEIQRTEQGDSAMYLCASSSHRGWNTEAFFGQGTRLTVV.

The chain couples TRBV13 to TRBJ2-7, with D maybe TRBD1 (5 bases). The germline V and J ends were trimmed by 0 bases and 2 bases, with 11 bases remaining between them. This CDR3 contains 15 residues. Germline CDR1 and CDR2: PRHDT and FYEKMQ (reference sequence). CDR3 amino acids: CASSLGKQATYEQYF. DNA for the CDR3: TGTGCCAGCAGCTTAGGTAAACAGGCGACCTACGAGCAGTACTTC.

This clone occurred a few times. The CDR3: CASSEWEGDSPLHF. CDR3 bases: TGCGCCAGCAGTGAGTGGGAAGGGGATTCACCCCTCCACTTT. The chain joins TRBV10-2 to TRBJ1-6; D might be TRBD1 (5 bases). This CDR3 has 14 amino acids. V was shortened by 1 base and J by 8 bases, with 9 bases between the two germline ends. CDR1 WSHSY and CDR2 SAAADI come from the germline V gene.

This chain connects TRBV5-1 to TRBJ2-3, with D possibly TRBD2 on 6 matching bases. Between the trimmed V and J ends, which lost 1 base and 6 bases, there was a span of 21 bases. CDR1 is SGHRS, CDR2 YFSETQ, per germline. This CDR3 spans 17 amino acids. The CDR3, as DNA: TGCGCCAGCAGCTTGCTCGGGGGTAACCGTGGAAGTGATACGCAGTATTTT. Translation: CASSLLGGNRGSDTQYF.

As regards this clone: The same CDR3 is also encoded by other DNA sequences in this sample. The chain has TRBV5-1 and TRBJ2-5; 8 bases agree with TRBD2. V gave up 1 base and J gave up 2 bases; unmatched junction bases: 1. The germline V gene has CDR1 SGHRS and CDR2 YFSETQ. There are 14 residues in the CDR3. CDR3 coding DNA: TGCGCCAGCAGCTTGACTAGCGGACAAGAGACCCAGTACTTC. Translating it yields CASSLTSGQETQYF.

This clone was seen a few times. The chain has TRBV5-1 and TRBJ2-1, with D possibly matching TRBD2 (6 bases). Germline loops: CDR1 SGHRS, CDR2 YFSETQ. Trimming stripped 4 bases from V and 7 bases from J, with 21 bases between. The CDR3 contains 16 residues. The CDR3 spells CASSLRLEAGANEQFF. The CDR3 DNA sequence: TGCGCCAGCAGCCTCCGGTTAGAAGCGGGTGCGAATGAGCAGTTCTTC.

The chain joins TRBV7-3 to TRBJ2-2; 9 bases are a match to TRBD2. Germline V gene sequence: CDR1 SGHTA, CDR2 FQGTGA. CDR3 length: 15 residues. V trimming: 6 bases; J trimming: 0 bases; junction bases outside the gene matches: 2. CDR3 in amino acids: CASRRGGPNTGELFF. CDR3 DNA: TGTGCCAGCAGGCGGGGGGGGCCGAACACCGGGGAGCTGTTTTTT.

The chain uses TRBV2 and TRBJ2-7, with TRBD1 as a possible D gene (6 bases). The ends were cut back, 6 bases at V and 2 bases at J, with 20 bases in the middle. Germline CDR1 and CDR2: SNHLY and FYNNEI. The CDR3 is 16 residues long. CDR3 in amino acids: CASSGEGTLFPYEQYF. The CDR3 coding sequence is TGTGCCAGCAGCGGTGAAGGGACACTTTTTCCCTACGAGCAGTACTTC.

This clone has a single count. The chain joins TRBV5-1 to TRBJ1-1; 7 bases are a match to TRBD1. The CDR3 runs 14 residues. Germline V gene data show CDR1 as SGHRS and CDR2 as YFSETQ. Trimming at V came to 0 bases and at J to 3 bases, leaving 2 bases not matched to a gene. The DNA for the CDR3 is TGCGCCAGCAGCTTGGGCAGGGGGTACACTGAAGCTTTCTTT. Translating it yields CASSLGRGYTEAFF.